These T cell receptor beta chains were read from a single sample in a study of cytomegalovirus exposure and HLA in healthy donors. The method was immunoSEQ multiplex PCR; TCRdb's version includes in-frame clones alone and lacks a portion of them. In the table there are around 200,000 clones, about 85% of which are singletons. Sequenced sample: PBMCs. The receptor source for this set is a woman between 50 and 59 years old in good health and CMV-seropositive. CDR3s include the opening cysteine and the closing phenylalanine or tryptophan. Each record gives: clone size, V gene, D gene, J gene, CDR3 DNA, CDR3 protein. A D gene is named only where the DNA matches it firmly. The size of a clone is reported for some rows only, either as once, few or many, or as a class for expanded clones.

abundance: -; v_gene: TRBV6-1; d_gene: -; j_gene: TRBJ2-3; CDR3nt: TGTGCCAGCAGTAATAACCAGGTGCAAGATACGCAGTATTTT; CDR3aa: CASSNNQVQDTQYF
abundance: -; v_gene: TRBV15; d_gene: TRBD1; j_gene: TRBJ1-5; CDR3nt: TGTGCCACCAGCAGCTACAGGGGGCTGAGCAATCAGCCCCAGCATTTT; CDR3aa: CATSSYRGLSNQPQHF
abundance: -; v_gene: TRBV27; d_gene: TRBD1; j_gene: TRBJ2-4; CDR3nt: TGTGCCAGCACTTCCGCGGGGTCAGGGGGCGCCAAAAACATTCAGTACTTC; CDR3aa: CASTSAGSGGAKNIQYF
abundance: -; v_gene: TRBV19; d_gene: -; j_gene: TRBJ1-5; CDR3nt: TGTGCCAGCCGGAAATACAGGGATCAGCCCCAGCATTTT; CDR3aa: CASRKYRDQPQHF
abundance: -; v_gene: TRBV19; d_gene: -; j_gene: TRBJ1-1; CDR3nt: TGTGCCAGTAGGGGGAGAGGGCTGATGAACACTGAAGCTTTCTTT; CDR3aa: CASRGRGLMNTEAFF
abundance: few; v_gene: TRBV7-3; d_gene: TRBD2; j_gene: TRBJ2-3; CDR3nt: TGTGCCAGCAGCTTATCTAGCGGGGACACAGATACGCAGTATTTT; CDR3aa: CASSLSSGDTDTQYF
abundance: -; v_gene: TRBV18; d_gene: -; j_gene: TRBJ2-1; CDR3nt: TGTGCCAGCTCACCACCAAGGCGAGGGTTCAATGAGCAGTTCTTC; CDR3aa: CASSPPRRGFNEQFF
abundance: -; v_gene: TRBV29-1; d_gene: TRBD1; j_gene: TRBJ2-3; CDR3nt: TGCAGCGTTGAAGACCCTGGGACAGGGGGTTTGGTCCTCACAGATACGCAGTATTTT; CDR3aa: CSVEDPGTGGLVLTDTQYF
abundance: once; v_gene: TRBV19; d_gene: -; j_gene: TRBJ2-1; CDR3nt: TGTGCCAGTACCACTAGGAATGAGCAGTTCTTC; CDR3aa: CASTTRNEQFF
abundance: -; v_gene: TRBV28; d_gene: TRBD1; j_gene: TRBJ1-2; CDR3nt: TGTGCCAGCCGTCGCGACAGGGCGGGCGGCTACACCTTC; CDR3aa: CASRRDRAGGYTF
abundance: -; v_gene: TRBV5-5; d_gene: TRBD1; j_gene: TRBJ2-3; CDR3nt: TGTGCCAGCAGCCCGGGACAGAACACAGATACGCAGTATTTT; CDR3aa: CASSPGQNTDTQYF
abundance: -; v_gene: TRBV7-9; d_gene: -; j_gene: TRBJ1-3; CDR3nt: TGTGCCAGCAGCTCCCGCACGAGCTCTGGAAACACCATATATTTT; CDR3aa: CASSSRTSSGNTIYF
abundance: -; v_gene: TRBV7-9; d_gene: -; j_gene: TRBJ1-6; CDR3nt: TGTGCCAGCAGCTTGAGGGTTGATTCACCCCTCCACTTT; CDR3aa: CASSLRVDSPLHF
abundance: -; v_gene: TRBV5-1; d_gene: TRBD1; j_gene: TRBJ2-1; CDR3nt: TGCGCCAGCACCCTGGGACAGGAGCAGTTCTTC; CDR3aa: CASTLGQEQFF
abundance: few; v_gene: TRBV19; d_gene: -; j_gene: TRBJ2-2; CDR3nt: TGTGCCAGTAGCGGGGAATTTACCGGGGAGCTGTTTTTT; CDR3aa: CASSGEFTGELFF
abundance: -; v_gene: TRBV19; d_gene: -; j_gene: TRBJ1-1; CDR3nt: TGTGCCAGTAAGGGGAAGAACACTGAAGCTTTCTTT; CDR3aa: CASKGKNTEAFF
abundance: -; v_gene: TRBV12-5; d_gene: -; j_gene: TRBJ1-4; CDR3nt: TGTGCTAGTGCCCCGAACGCGGAGGAAAAACTGTTTTTT; CDR3aa: CASAPNAEEKLFF
abundance: -; v_gene: TRBV13; d_gene: -; j_gene: TRBJ2-3; CDR3nt: TGTGCCAGCAGCTTAATCAGGACAGTCAGCACAGATACGCAGTATTTT; CDR3aa: CASSLIRTVSTDTQYF
abundance: few; v_gene: TRBV4-3; d_gene: TRBD1; j_gene: TRBJ1-4; CDR3nt: TGCGCCAGCAGTCACAGGGGGGAGGCTGATGAAAAACTGTTTTTT; CDR3aa: CASSHRGEADEKLFF
abundance: -; v_gene: TRBV5-4; d_gene: -; j_gene: TRBJ2-2; CDR3nt: TGTGCCAGCAAACCTTTCACCGGGATATCCGGGGAGCTGTTTTTT; CDR3aa: CASKPFTGISGELFF
abundance: -; v_gene: TRBV7-2; d_gene: TRBD1; j_gene: TRBJ1-1; CDR3nt: TGTGCCAGCAGCACCCAGACAGGGCTGAACACTGAAGCTTTCTTT; CDR3aa: CASSTQTGLNTEAFF
abundance: few; v_gene: TRBV5-1; d_gene: TRBD1; j_gene: TRBJ1-1; CDR3nt: TGCGCCAGCAGCTTGGCAGCAGGGGGCGAGGGCACTGAAGCTTTCTTT; CDR3aa: CASSLAAGGEGTEAFF
abundance: once; v_gene: TRBV7-3; d_gene: -; j_gene: TRBJ2-5; CDR3nt: TGTGCCAGCAGCTTAGACAGGGAGACCCAGTACTTC; CDR3aa: CASSLDRETQYF
abundance: -; v_gene: TRBV6-5; d_gene: TRBD2; j_gene: TRBJ2-2; CDR3nt: TGTGCCAGCAGTTACAGGACTAGCGGGCTCGGGGAGCTGTTTTTT; CDR3aa: CASSYRTSGLGELFF
abundance: -; v_gene: TRBV29-1; d_gene: -; j_gene: TRBJ2-7; CDR3nt: TGCAGCGTTGAAGATCGAGTCAGGGACGAGCAGTACTTC; CDR3aa: CSVEDRVRDEQYF
abundance: -; v_gene: TRBV7-2; d_gene: TRBD1; j_gene: TRBJ1-5; CDR3nt: TGTGCCAGCAGCCCGGAGACAGGGGAATCTCAGCCCCAGCATTTT; CDR3aa: CASSPETGESQPQHF
abundance: -; v_gene: TRBV7-2; d_gene: TRBD1; j_gene: TRBJ1-3; CDR3nt: TGTGCCAGCAGCGAACAGGGGGCTCATGGAAACACCATATACTTT; CDR3aa: CASSEQGAHGNTIYF
abundance: -; v_gene: TRBV25-1; d_gene: -; j_gene: TRBJ2-5; CDR3nt: TGTGCCAGCAGTGAACCTGGGCCCCAAGAGACCCAGTACTTC; CDR3aa: CASSEPGPQETQYF
abundance: -; v_gene: TRBV11-2; d_gene: TRBD1; j_gene: TRBJ2-7; CDR3nt: TGTGCCAGCACGTCCGCTTTGGGGACAGGGAACGAGCAGTACTTC; CDR3aa: CASTSALGTGNEQYF
abundance: -; v_gene: TRBV29-1; d_gene: TRBD1; j_gene: TRBJ2-1; CDR3nt: TGCAGCGTCTCGACAGGGGTACTTAGGAATGAGCAGTTCTTC; CDR3aa: CSVSTGVLRNEQFF
abundance: -; v_gene: TRBV2; d_gene: TRBD1; j_gene: TRBJ1-2; CDR3nt: TGTGCCAGCGGAAGACATAGACAGGGAAACTATGGCTACACCTTC; CDR3aa: CASGRHRQGNYGYTF
abundance: -; v_gene: TRBV15; d_gene: -; j_gene: TRBJ1-2; CDR3nt: TGTGCCACCAGCAGAGACCTCCCAGGGGCGCTGGCGGAAGGCTACACCTTC; CDR3aa: CATSRDLPGALAEGYTF
abundance: -; v_gene: TRBV27; d_gene: TRBD2; j_gene: TRBJ2-3; CDR3nt: TGTGCCAGCAGCCTAGCGGAGAGCACAGATACGCAGTATTTT; CDR3aa: CASSLAESTDTQYF
abundance: -; v_gene: TRBV6-5; d_gene: -; j_gene: TRBJ2-1; CDR3nt: TGTGCCAGCCGCGGCAGGGTAAACTCCTACAATGAGCAGTTCTTC; CDR3aa: CASRGRVNSYNEQFF
abundance: -; v_gene: TRBV30; d_gene: -; j_gene: TRBJ1-1; CDR3nt: TGTGCCTGGATTGGGGGCGCTTCTTTTACCGCTGAAGCTTTCTTT; CDR3aa: CAWIGGASFTAEAFF
abundance: once; v_gene: TRBV13; d_gene: -; j_gene: TRBJ2-2; CDR3nt: TGTGCCAGCAGCTTCGGAGAGGGCACCGGGGAGCTGTTTTTT; CDR3aa: CASSFGEGTGELFF
abundance: -; v_gene: TRBV4-2; d_gene: TRBD1; j_gene: TRBJ2-7; CDR3nt: TGTGCCAGCAGCCAGGGCCCTGGGACAGGGGGCTTCTACGAGCAGTACTTC; CDR3aa: CASSQGPGTGGFYEQYF
abundance: -; v_gene: TRBV6-5; d_gene: -; j_gene: TRBJ1-1; CDR3nt: TGTGCCAGCAGTCAGCCGGGAGGGAACACTGAAGCTTTCTTT; CDR3aa: CASSQPGGNTEAFF
abundance: -; v_gene: TRBV18; d_gene: -; j_gene: TRBJ1-5; CDR3nt: TGTGCCAGCTCACCACGCGAGGAGACCTCGATTTATAGCAATCAGCCCCAGCATTTT; CDR3aa: CASSPREETSIYSNQPQHF
abundance: -; v_gene: TRBV27; d_gene: -; j_gene: TRBJ2-5; CDR3nt: TGTGCCAGCAGTTTAAGATCCCTTCGGGGTGTCCGACGGGAGACCCAGTACTTC; CDR3aa: CASSLRSLRGVRRETQYF